Presented here are 28 T cell receptor beta chains from one specimen sequenced in a study of blood T cell repertoires in COVID-19. Method: immunoSEQ multiplex PCR; TCRdb's copy keeps in-frame clones and lacks some. The table includes over 150,000 clones, 86% detected once. The material sequenced was peripheral blood. These receptors originate from a man in his fifties with active or convalescent COVID-19.

V gene TRBV18 combines with J gene TRBJ2-3; a weak D match, TRBD2 (6 bases). The V gene's germline CDR1 is KGHSH and CDR2 LQKENI. Trimming pared 1 base from V and 6 bases from J, leaving 8 bases between. This CDR3 has 13 residues. CDR3 sequence: CASSPRRVDTQYF. CDR3 nucleotide sequence: TGTGCCAGCTCACCACGGAGGGTGGATACGCAGTATTTT.

CDR3 sequence reads: CASSSDRSNYGYTF. CDR3 nucleotides: TGTGCCAGCAGTTCGGACAGATCTAACTATGGCTACACCTTC. The chain joins TRBV2 to TRBJ1-2; possible D gene TRBD1, 6 bases. V was trimmed by 5 bases and J by 0 bases, leaving 10 bases between them. The germline V gene has CDR1 SNHLY and CDR2 FYNNEI. The length of the CDR3 is 14 residues.

The genes are TRBV4-1 and TRBJ2-7, with a tentative D call TRBD2 (5 bases). This CDR3 is built from 14 residues. Germline V CDR1 and CDR2: MGHRA, YSYEKL. Trimming removed 1 base from V and 0 bases from J, with 7 bases in between. CDR3 in DNA: TGCGCCAGCAGCCAAGGGGCGGGCTCCTACGAGCAGTACTTC. Amino acid sequence: CASSQGAGSYEQYF.

This clone was detected many times. J is TRBJ2-3 and V is TRBV28; 7 bases line up with TRBD2. This CDR3 has 15 amino acids. V trimming: 5 bases; J trimming: 2 bases; junction bases outside the gene matches: 7. Germline CDR1 reads MDHEN; CDR2 reads SYDVKM. Here the CDR3 reads CASSMGGDFTDTQYF. The CDR3 bases are TGTGCCAGCAGTATGGGAGGGGATTTCACAGATACGCAGTATTTT. Full variable domain (rest looked up from reference TRBV28 and TRBJ2-3): DVKVTQSSRYLVKRTGEKVFLECVQDMDHENMFWYRQDPGLGLRLIYFSYDVKMKEKGDIPEGYSVSREKKERFSLILESASTNQTSMYLCASSMGGDFTDTQYFGPGTRLTVL.

The CDR3 DNA reads TGTGCCAGCAGTTACCGGGGGGGAAAACTGTTTTTT. This encodes CASSYRGGKLFF. This chain uses TRBV6-5 with TRBJ1-4, with TRBD1 as a possible D gene (5 bases). The CDR3 is made up of 12 amino acids. Between the trimmed V and J ends, which lost 2 bases and 10 bases, there was a span of 8 bases. Germline lookup yields CDR1 MNHEY and CDR2 SVGAGI.

The V gene is TRBV25-1, the J gene TRBJ2-4; D perhaps matches TRBD1 (5 bases). Germline CDR1 and CDR2: MGHDK and SYGVNS. V was trimmed by 4 bases and J by 0 bases, leaving 19 bases between them. This CDR3 is 18 amino acids long. The CDR3: CASSAKVRRVGAKNIQYF. CDR3 bases: TGTGCCAGCAGTGCAAAGGTCCGCAGGGTTGGAGCCAAAAACATTCAGTACTTC.

CDR3 nucleotides: TGTGCCAGCAGATGGATGGGGAGTAACTATGGCTACACCTTC. As protein: CASRWMGSNYGYTF. V usage is TRBV28 and J usage is TRBJ1-2; D call uncertain. This CDR3 is built from 14 residues. Germline values: CDR1 MDHEN, CDR2 SYDVKM. V gave up 6 bases and J gave up 1 base, with 12 bases separating them.

The chain couples TRBV5-1 to TRBJ1-2, with 8 bases matching TRBD1. Trimming took 4 bases from V and 7 from J; bases not matched to a gene: 9. Germline V gene sequence: CDR1 SGHRS, CDR2 YFSETQ. CDR3 length: 14 residues. CDR3 DNA: TGCGCCAGCAGCCTGGACTCAGGGGGCATTGGCTACACCTTC. This gives the protein CASSLDSGGIGYTF.

This chain connects TRBV19 to TRBJ2-1; D is unresolved. The V end lost 6 bases, the J end lost 0 bases, and 12 bases lay between the germline ends. From germline, CDR1 is LNHDA and CDR2 SQIVND (reference sequence). The CDR3 consists of 15 residues. As DNA, the CDR3 is TGTGCCAGTAGGACTTACTGGAGCTCCTACAATGAGCAGTTCTTC. The encoded protein is CASRTYWSSYNEQFF. The full variable domain, completed using reference TRBV19 and TRBJ2-1, is DGGITQSPKYLFRKEGQNVTLSCEQNLNHDAMYWYRQDPGQGLRLIYYSQIVNDFQKGDIAEGYSVSREKKESFPLTVTSAQKNPTAFYLCASRTYWSSYNEQFFGPGTRLTVL.

The chain is built from TRBV18 and TRBJ1-5; TRBD1 is a possible D gene (5 bases). V gave up 5 bases and J gave up 3 bases, with 11 bases separating them. Germline V gene lookup returns CDR1 KGHSH and CDR2 LQKENI. There are 14 residues in the CDR3. The CDR3 reads CASSSQGNNQPQHF. The CDR3 DNA reads as TGTGCCAGCTCATCCCAGGGTAACAATCAGCCCCAGCATTTT.

Regarding this clone: The CDR3 carries no conserved terminal phenylalanine or tryptophan, so it likely arises from a read error. The DNA is omitted, as the CDR3 cannot be located on it reliably, and the CDR3 follows TCRdb's listing. The rearrangement links TRBV3-1 (or the pseudogene TRBV3-2) to TRBJ2-7; no DNA check was done on the table's D call, TRBD2. The CDR3 is made up of 13 amino acids, end residues included. The germline gives CDR1 LGHDT, CDR2 YNNKEL (reference sequence). CDR3 residues: CASSQVGLAEVVI.

In its sample, this clone was seen once. The chain links TRBV11-2 to TRBJ1-2; D may be TRBD1 (5 bases). The CDR3 covers 17 residues. Trimming removed 4 bases from V and 0 bases from J, with 18 bases in between. Germline CDR1 is SGHAT and CDR2 is FQNNGV. The CDR3 sequence is CASSSGGRGTANYGYTF. DNA of the CDR3: TGTGCCAGCAGCTCGGGAGGGCGGGGGACCGCTAACTATGGCTACACCTTC.

This clone was counted once. The chain carries TRBV7-6 and TRBJ2-5, with 8 bases matching TRBD2. Losses at the gene ends were 1 base for V and 5 bases for J; bases not matched to a gene: 9. CDR1 is SGHVS, CDR2 FNYEAQ, per germline. The CDR3 length is 16 residues. CDR3 bases: TGTGCCAGCAGCTTAGGCGGGGGGTCGAGTGGGGAGACCCAGTACTTC. As protein: CASSLGGGSSGETQYF.

This clone was seen a handful of times. This chain connects TRBV19 to TRBJ2-2, with 7 bases identical to TRBD2. V lost 6 bases to trimming and J lost 4 bases; unmatched junction nucleotides: 5. The CDR3 has 14 residues. CDR1 and CDR2 (germline): LNHDA, SQIVND (reference sequence). The CDR3 DNA reads TGTGCCAGTAGGAGGGACTACTCCACCGGGGAGCTGTTTTTT. Protein: CASRRDYSTGELFF.

The V call is TRBV28, the J call TRBJ2-3; 7 bases fit TRBD2. The V gene end was trimmed by 5 bases and the J gene end by 1 base; junction bases not matched to a gene: 9. Germline assignment: CDR1 MDHEN and CDR2 SYDVKM. The CDR3 is 16 amino acids. As DNA, the CDR3 is TGTGCCAGCAGTCCAGTAGCGCGGGAGCGCACAGATACGCAGTATTTT. It codes for CASSPVARERTDTQYF.

This chain uses TRBV24-1 with TRBJ1-2; D ambiguous. In germline, CDR1 is KGHDR, CDR2 SFDVKD. Deletions cut 4 bases from V and 5 bases from J, with 16 bases between. This CDR3 region has 15 residues. The CDR3 loop is CATSDTHDAKYGYTF. As DNA, the CDR3 is TGTGCCACCAGTGACACTCATGATGCGAAGTATGGCTACACCTTC.

The chain employs TRBV6-1 and TRBJ1-1; 7 positions agree with TRBD1. Germline V lookup: CDR1 MNHNS, CDR2 SASEGT. The CDR3 runs 13 residues. With V trimmed by 2 bases and J by 11 bases, 8 bases remained unmatched. For the CDR3, the DNA is TGTGCCAGCAGTGAACACACAGGGGTTGGGGCTTTCTTT. It encodes CASSEHTGVGAFF.

V is TRBV6-2 or TRBV6-3 and J is TRBJ2-7; 7 nucleotides match TRBD1. V lost 6 bases and J lost 3; bases outside the gene matches: 14. The CDR3 sequence is 16 residues long. Germline V gene data show CDR1 as MNHEY and CDR2 as SVGEGT. CDR3 sequence (DNA): TGTGCCAGCAGCCAACCTCCGGGACAGTCGAGCTACGAGCAGTACTTC. It codes for CASSQPPGQSSYEQYF.

The chain couples TRBV15 to TRBJ1-6; maybe TRBD1 (6 bases). The V gene lost 7 bases and the J gene lost 8 bases, with 15 bases spanning the gap. The CDR3 totals 14 residues. CDR1 LNHNV and CDR2 YYDKDF come from the germline V gene (reference sequence). The DNA of the CDR3 is TGTGCCACCACCTCGGGGGGGGCTCATTCACCCCTCCACTTT. Amino acids: CATTSGGAHSPLHF.

The chain uses TRBV5-1 and TRBJ2-2; D remains ambiguous. Trimming cost V 1 base and J 1 base, with 11 bases left between them. The CDR3 consists of 16 residues. CDR1 and CDR2 (germline): SGHRS, YFSETQ. CDR3 loop: CASSLYMAGNTGELFF. The CDR3 DNA sequence: TGCGCCAGCAGCTTGTATATGGCAGGGAACACCGGGGAGCTGTTTTTT.

The chain uses TRBV30 and TRBJ1-6, with 7 bases matching TRBD1. This CDR3 region has 16 residues. The junction had 10 bases not matched to a gene; V was cut back by 0 bases and J by 8 bases. Germline CDR1 is GTSNPN and CDR2 is SVGIG (reference sequence). The CDR3 protein is CAWSVRRGRRDSPLHF. The CDR3 bases are TGTGCCTGGAGTGTACGGAGGGGGCGACGAGATTCACCCCTCCACTTT.

The table lists this clone with a count of one. The rearrangement links TRBV12-3 or TRBV12-4 to TRBJ1-4; maybe TRBD1 (5 bases). V gave up 6 bases and J gave up 17 bases, with 19 bases separating them. The CDR3 runs to 12 residues. The CDR3 loop reads CASRLPGGPYFF. In DNA, the CDR3 is TGTGCCAGCAGACTACCCGGGGGTCCCTATTTTTTT.

The chain couples TRBV2 to TRBJ1-1; no firm D call. In germline, CDR1 is SNHLY, CDR2 FYNNEI. Trimming stripped 4 bases from V and 8 bases from J, with 8 bases between. This CDR3 is built from 11 residues. CDR3 coding DNA: TGTGCCAGCAGTGTCTACGGGGAAGCTTTCTTT. Translating gives CASSVYGEAFF.

The chain links TRBV5-1 to TRBJ2-5, with TRBD1 matching 8 bases. Germline CDR1 SGHRS, CDR2 YFSETQ. Trimming at V came to 4 bases and at J to 4 bases, leaving 6 bases not matched to a gene. The CDR3 runs 14 residues. The chain's CDR3 is CASSTDRGGETQYF. The CDR3 DNA reads as TGCGCCAGCAGCACAGACAGGGGTGGAGAGACCCAGTACTTC.

This clone was seen only once. The V and J genes are TRBV24-1 and TRBJ1-2; no reliable D call. Germline V gene data show CDR1 as KGHDR and CDR2 as SFDVKD. V lost 1 base and J lost 7, with 12 bases in between. The CDR3 has 14 amino acids. CDR3 DNA sequence: TGTGCCACCAGTGATTTAACGGTCACGCGTGGCTACACCTTC. As protein: CATSDLTVTRGYTF.

The genes are TRBV28 and TRBJ2-3; 10 bases agree with TRBD1. The germline gives CDR1 MDHEN, CDR2 SYDVKM. CDR3 length equals 19 residues. V lost 7 bases, J lost 1 base, and 17 bases stayed unmatched. CDR3 in amino acids: CASTRGRTGGIEGTDTQYF. The CDR3 DNA sequence: TGTGCCAGCACCCGAGGGAGGACAGGGGGAATTGAGGGCACAGATACGCAGTATTTT.

This chain joins TRBV10-3 and TRBJ1-2, with D uncertain. Trimming removed 4 bases at V and 0 bases at J, with 12 bases between. Germline CDR1 reads ENHRY; CDR2 reads SYGVKD. This CDR3 has 15 amino acids. This CDR3 reads CAISGFDKANYGYTF. The CDR3 region has the DNA TGTGCCATCAGTGGATTTGACAAAGCTAACTATGGCTACACCTTC.

The rearrangement joins TRBV4-2 to TRBJ1-1; 9 nucleotides align to TRBD1. Trimming at V came to 4 bases and at J to 3 bases, leaving 6 bases not matched to a gene. The germline V gene has CDR1 LGHNA and CDR2 YNFKEQ. The CDR3 contains 15 residues. CDR3 region: CASSRNRGQDTEAFF. The CDR3 bases are TGTGCCAGCAGCCGCAACAGGGGGCAGGACACTGAAGCTTTCTTT.